The clone carrying this TCR beta chain has more than one count but fewer than ten. This entry comes from a study of T cells after yellow fever vaccination. The CDR3 sequence is 13 residues long. V was clipped by 4 bases and J by 0 bases, with 4 bases between them. Germline CDR1 reads SGHRS; CDR2 reads YFSETQ. TCRdb ran MiXCR on the 5' RACE reads and lists one entry per CDR3 protein. The sample has hundreds of thousands of distinct CDR3 sequences; less than 4.5% are singletons. This TCR was recovered from a young man who received the YFV17D yellow fever vaccine. V and J are TRBV5-1 and TRBJ1-4; D not resolved. Here the sequenced sample was PBMCs, taken on the day of the yellow fever booster vaccination. CDR3 loop: CASSAATNEKLFF. CDR3 nucleotide sequence: TGCGCCAGCAGCGCTGCAACTAATGAAAAACTGTTTTTT.